This T cell receptor (beta chain) was identified during a study of T-cell memory formation after mild COVID-19. MiXCR was run by TCRdb on the 5' RACE reads, yielding one entry per CDR3 protein. The sample carries 470,000 or so distinct CDR3 sequences, about 19% recorded once. This TCR came from an adult woman who had mild COVID-19 (a few samples of this study predate the infection). Cell type and time point are not known. The sequenced material came from PBMCs or a T cell subset sorted from them (not recorded which).

The CDR3 DNA follows: TGTGCCAGCAGCGTAGTCACAGACAGGGGAGTCTACAATGAGCAGTTCTTC. Residues: CASSVVTDRGVYNEQFF. This chain joins TRBV9 and TRBJ2-1; 8 nucleotides line up with TRBD1. V lost 0 bases to trimming and J lost 3 bases; unmatched junction nucleotides: 8. This CDR3 contains 17 residues. Germline CDR1 reads SGDLS; CDR2 reads YYNGEE.